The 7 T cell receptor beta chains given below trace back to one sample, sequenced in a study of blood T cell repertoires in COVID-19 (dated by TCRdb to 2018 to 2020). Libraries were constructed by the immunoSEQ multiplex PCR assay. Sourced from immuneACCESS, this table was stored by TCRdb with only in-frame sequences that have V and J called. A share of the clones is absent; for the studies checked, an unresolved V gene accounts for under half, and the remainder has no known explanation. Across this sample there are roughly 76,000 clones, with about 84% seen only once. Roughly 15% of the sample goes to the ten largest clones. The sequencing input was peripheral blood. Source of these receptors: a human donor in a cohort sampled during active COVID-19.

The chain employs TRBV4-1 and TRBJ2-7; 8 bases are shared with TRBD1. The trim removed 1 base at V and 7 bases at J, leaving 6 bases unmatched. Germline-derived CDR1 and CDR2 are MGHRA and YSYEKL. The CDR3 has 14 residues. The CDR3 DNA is TGCGCCAGCAGCCAAGTGGACAGGGAAGGGGAGCAGTACTTC. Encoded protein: CASSQVDREGEQYF.

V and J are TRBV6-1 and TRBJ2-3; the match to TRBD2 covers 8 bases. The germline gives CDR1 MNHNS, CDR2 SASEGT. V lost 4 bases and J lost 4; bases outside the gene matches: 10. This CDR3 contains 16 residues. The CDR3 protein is CASSAQAGVAADTQYF. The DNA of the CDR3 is TGTGCCAGCAGTGCCCAAGCGGGGGTTGCGGCAGATACGCAGTATTTT.

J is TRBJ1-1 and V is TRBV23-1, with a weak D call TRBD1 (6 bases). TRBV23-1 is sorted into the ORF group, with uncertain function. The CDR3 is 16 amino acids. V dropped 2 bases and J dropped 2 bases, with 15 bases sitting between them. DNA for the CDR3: TGCGCCAGCAGTCAAACCGGGACAAATCATAACACTGAAGCTTTCTTT. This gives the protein CASSQTGTNHNTEAFF.

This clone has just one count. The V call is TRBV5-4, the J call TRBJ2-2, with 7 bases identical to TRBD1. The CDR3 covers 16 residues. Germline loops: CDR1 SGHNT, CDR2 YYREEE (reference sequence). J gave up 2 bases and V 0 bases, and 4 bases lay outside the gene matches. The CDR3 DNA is TGTGCCAGCAGCTTGGGTCGAGGGGGCAACACCGGGGAGCTGTTTTTT. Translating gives CASSLGRGGNTGELFF.

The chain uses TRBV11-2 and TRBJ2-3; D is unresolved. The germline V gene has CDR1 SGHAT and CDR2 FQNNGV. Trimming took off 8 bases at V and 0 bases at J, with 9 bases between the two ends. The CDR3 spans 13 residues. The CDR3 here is CASYSSSTDTQYF. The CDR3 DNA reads TGTGCCAGCTATTCTTCTAGCACAGATACGCAGTATTTT.

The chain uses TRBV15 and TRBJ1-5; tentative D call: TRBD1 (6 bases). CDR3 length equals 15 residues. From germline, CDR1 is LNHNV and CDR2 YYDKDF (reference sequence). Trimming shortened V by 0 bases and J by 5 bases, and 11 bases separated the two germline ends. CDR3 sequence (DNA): TGTGCCACCAGCAGAGATCCAGGGGCCTATCAGCCCCAGCATTTT. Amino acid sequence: CATSRDPGAYQPQHF.

As DNA, the CDR3 is TGTGCCTGGAGTGCGGGACAGGTTTCACCCCTCCACTTT. Translating gives CAWSAGQVSPLHF. The gene calls are TRBV30 and TRBJ1-6, with 8 bases lining up with TRBD1. This CDR3 comprises 13 residues. Germline lookup yields CDR1 GTSNPN and CDR2 SVGIG (reference sequence). Trimming at V came to 1 base and at J to 9 bases, leaving 2 bases not matched to a gene.